The 11 T cell receptor beta chains reported below all come from one sample, sequenced in a study of blood T cell repertoires in COVID-19. Assay used: immunoSEQ multiplex PCR; TCRdb lists only in-frame clones, some missing. The data hold around 200,000 clones, with roughly 80% observed a single time. The specimen was peripheral blood. Source of these receptors: a human donor with acute or convalescent COVID-19. The donor label of this sample is uncertain.

This chain uses TRBV6-6 with TRBJ1-6; D remains unclear. The CDR3 spans 16 residues. Germline V CDR1 and CDR2: MNHNY, SVGAGI (reference sequence). V was pared by 0 bases and J by 5 bases, with 11 bases between. The CDR3 nucleotides read TGTGCCAGCAGTTACTCGGGTTGGCAGGATAATTCACCCCTCCACTTT. Amino acid sequence: CASSYSGWQDNSPLHF.

This rearrangement joins TRBV11-3 to TRBJ2-1; 10 positions agree with TRBD1. The CDR3 is 16 residues long. Trimming took 1 base from V and 4 from J; bases not matched to a gene: 4. From germline, CDR1 is SGHNT and CDR2 YENEEA. The CDR3: CASSLGGQGLYNEQFF. The CDR3 nucleotides are TGTGCCAGCAGCTTAGGGGGACAGGGGTTGTACAATGAGCAGTTCTTC.

V is TRBV13 and J is TRBJ2-7; maybe TRBD2 (5 bases). CDR3 size: 13 residues. CDR1 is PRHDT, CDR2 FYEKMQ, per germline (reference sequence). V gave up 4 bases and J gave up 7 bases, with 14 bases separating them. Here the CDR3 DNA reads TGTGCCAGCAGCTCAGGACTCGCGGGTGAGCAGTACTTC. This gives the protein CASSSGLAGEQYF.

The gene calls are TRBV7-2 and TRBJ2-5, with D unclear. The germline V and J ends were trimmed by 1 base and 0 bases, with 6 bases remaining between them. CDR1 is SGHTA and CDR2 is FQGNSA in the germline V gene. The CDR3 is 14 amino acids. The CDR3: CASSLGHYQETQYF. In DNA form, the CDR3 reads TGTGCCAGCAGCTTAGGGCATTACCAAGAGACCCAGTACTTC.

This chain joins TRBV30 and TRBJ1-3; 7 bases are a match to TRBD1. CDR3 length equals 14 residues. The germline CDR1 and CDR2 sequences are GTSNPN and SVGIG (reference sequence). Losses at the gene ends were 5 bases for V and 1 base for J; bases not matched to a gene: 5. CDR3 sequence: CAWVDRRSGNTIYF. The CDR3 DNA reads as TGTGCCTGGGTGGACAGGCGGTCTGGAAACACCATATATTTT.

This clone was recorded a few times. This chain connects TRBV7-2 to TRBJ1-2, with TRBD1 identical over 8 bases. The CDR3 has 15 amino acids. The trim removed 1 base at V and 8 bases at J, leaving 9 bases unmatched. CDR1 is SGHTA, CDR2 FQGNSA, per germline. The CDR3 reads CASSLDNRGTQGYTF. The CDR3 DNA follows: TGTGCCAGCAGCTTAGATAACAGGGGGACACAGGGCTACACCTTC.

This clone was detected once. This chain joins TRBV19 and TRBJ2-5; 8 nucleotides agree with TRBD1. The CDR3 has 17 residues. Trimming at V came to 5 bases and at J to 5 bases, leaving 16 bases not matched to a gene. CDR1 is LNHDA, CDR2 SQIVND, per germline (reference sequence). Here the CDR3 reads CASSSTGGQRLGETQYF. As DNA, the CDR3 is TGTGCCAGTAGTTCTACAGGGGGACAAAGGTTAGGGGAGACCCAGTACTTC.

The rearrangement joins TRBV11-1 to TRBJ2-1; tentatively, D is TRBD2 (6 bases). Trimming took off 2 bases at V and 2 bases at J, with 10 bases between the two ends. The germline CDR1 and CDR2 sequences are SGHAT and FQDESV (reference sequence). CDR3 length: 15 amino acids. The CDR3 here is CASSLRRAAYNEQFF. CDR3 DNA sequence: TGTGCCAGCAGCTTACGGAGGGCGGCCTACAATGAGCAGTTCTTC.

The chain joins TRBV9 to TRBJ1-4, with D possibly being TRBD1 (6 bases). Germline-derived CDR1 and CDR2 are SGDLS and YYNGEE. This CDR3 has 15 amino acids. V was shortened by 3 bases and J by 2 bases, with 11 bases between the two germline ends. The CDR3 is CASSARQETNEKLFF. The CDR3 DNA sequence: TGTGCCAGCAGCGCCAGACAGGAGACTAATGAAAAACTGTTTTTT.

Points on this clone: Compared with germline, one end of the junction differs, possibly owing to a read error. The chain uses TRBV9 and TRBJ2-1, with D perhaps TRBD1 (5 bases). This CDR3 is 15 amino acids long. Per the germline V gene, CDR1 is SGDLS and CDR2 is YYNGEE. CDR3 region: CASSPPPGAYNEQFF. As DNA, the CDR3 is TGTGCCAGCAGCCCCCCCCCTGGGGCCTACAATGAACAGTTCTTC.

The chain combines TRBV5-1 with TRBJ2-2; 12 nucleotides line up with TRBD2. The CDR3 contains 15 residues. Looked up from germline, CDR1 is SGHRS and CDR2 is YFSETQ. V gave up 8 bases and J gave up 4 bases; unmatched junction bases: 6. The DNA of the CDR3 is TGCGCCAGAGTCCTAGCGGGAGGGCCCACCGGGGAGCTGTTTTTT. Translating gives CARVLAGGPTGELFF.